The source of this T cell receptor beta chain is a study of cytomegalovirus exposure and HLA in healthy donors (dated by TCRdb to the late 2010s). For the study in its entirety: An earlier analysis of around 600 of the donors reported roughly 270 Gb of sequence data and about 100 million unique TCR beta sequences from 150 million to 200 million T cells. Roughly five DR-DQ haplotypes were handled as single units for association and clustering because linkage in the cohort was strong. The study aimed to test whether signatures of past pathogen exposure could be identified by cataloging public T cell receptors. In a later analysis, previously published TCR beta repertoires from 666 donors were re-analyzed and high-resolution HLA genotyping was added so that TCR occurrence patterns could be studied. Typing coverage differed by locus: A, B, C, DRB1 and DQB1 were typed in roughly 620-630 donors, DQA1 in 500 to 550, DPA1 in 600 to 610, and DPB1 in just under 490. All discovery cohort repertoires had been generated using a single sequencing platform. Rather than using new phenotypic data, the later analysis identified candidate immune exposures from TCR beta sequences and from how often those sequences occurred across donors. A separate validation cohort of over 95 different subjects was used in addition to the approximately 640-subject first cohort. High-throughput TCR immunosequencing, statistical association of individual TCRs with disease status, and machine learning were combined to predict cytomegalovirus infection status. The T cell repertoires of 670 or so subjects were profiled by immunosequencing and related to cytomegalovirus serostatus. Across about 370 genotyped donors of the cohort, an average of about 240,000 unique TCR beta nucleotide sequences per donor were sequenced, and around 19% of those sequences were non-productive. Genome-wide SNP genotypes for about three fifths of the roughly 670 donors were used in a later genetic analysis, which treated that subset as a discovery cohort. Donor age, sex, ethnicity and CMV serostatus were compiled together with the repertoire data. In an earlier analysis of more than 550 of the donors, high-throughput TCR beta sequencing was used to judge whether each TCR beta V gene segment behaved as functional or pseudogenic. About 280 gigabases of sequencing data and tens of millions of unique TCR sequences were included in an early release covering about 600 HLA-typed donors. Of the 398 genotyped donors, roughly 85% fell in the genetic ancestry cluster associated with self-reported Caucasian donors. HLA typing covered class I and class II loci at four-digit resolution.

The cohort comprised more than 550 healthy bone marrow donors. All cohort members were sampled while nominally healthy, although unrecorded immune exposures were likely present. The donor was CMV seronegative and was included in the group of several hundred seronegative cohort members. Each donor provided a peripheral blood sample, and peripheral blood mononuclear cells were used for TCR beta sequencing. Genomic DNA was extracted from the blood cell samples with the Qiagen DNeasy Blood Extraction Kit. Points the paper makes about the study in general: The authors suggested that the approach could potentially be generalized to other disease states and immunological phenotypes. In a later genetic analysis, fewer N-insertions in productive TCRs were reported among donors in an Asian-associated ancestry cluster than the roughly 700-donor mean. In a later analysis, most CMV-associated TCR beta chains were found to appear HLA-restricted, with HLA associations seemingly driven largely by CMV exposure. When HLA alleles, especially DR and DQ, strongly co-occurred, TCR associations were difficult to assign to individual alleles. A cluster of highly shared sequence variants was judged likely to be a technical artifact of the sequencing pipeline. For the cohort, immune exposure information was limited to CMV serostatus. In vitro tests confirmed that a few of the cytomegalovirus-associated TCR beta chains recognize cytomegalovirus antigens. A further reported finding was that TCR beta sequences accurately predicted the HLA-A and HLA-B alleles for most subjects in the first cohort. Correlated functional status among segregating V segments might reflect linkage disequilibrium, but an unknown experimental factor could not be ruled out. Because some donors lacked HLA typing at each locus, the association tests relied only on the typed subset. Some IMGT-functional V segments, including TRBV6-2 and TRBV6-3, could not be distinguished by the 87-base-pair reads and were therefore excluded. Presence/absence analyses assumed roughly uniform sequencing depth across donors, an assumption that may not hold. The classifier was reported to diagnose cytomegalovirus status with high specificity and sensitivity in both the original and validation cohorts. A later analysis found that HLA-associated TCR beta chains were more clonally expanded and had lower generation probabilities than equally common non-associated chains. Only TCR beta chains were sequenced in this cohort, and the absence of alpha or paired-chain data limited detectable features. Specific HLA alleles were associated with roughly 17,000 TCR beta sequences at a false discovery rate of 0.05 in a later analysis. A later analysis found that TCR association rates varied across HLA loci, with DRB1 alleles showing the most associated TCRs and HLA-C alleles the fewest. In a later genetic analysis, a missense DCLRE1C variant was associated with V-gene and J-gene trimming of TCR beta chains, and the association was replicated in an independent cohort. In an earlier analysis of about 600 of the donors, most TCR beta V segments appeared in productive rearrangements about 87% or about 30% of the time, broadly matching IMGT annotations. While some public TCRs were present in many individuals, most TCR sequences turned up only very rarely across donors. Roughly 15 rarely observed V segments, including chromosome 9 orphons, were excluded from the earlier analysis of some 590 of the donors because counts were too low. According to a later analysis, parvovirus B19, influenza, CMV and Epstein-Barr virus appeared linked to several top co-occurrence clusters. In the study, some 160 TCR beta chains were listed as associated with cytomegalovirus.

The library was built by means of the immunoSEQ multiplex PCR assay. For the multiplex PCR, a mixture combining 60 forward primers for TCR Vbeta segments and 13 reverse primers for TCR Jbeta segments was used. A multiplex PCR assay on genomic DNA amplified the CDR3 region of rearranged TCR beta genes. The amplified TCR beta libraries were sequenced on the Illumina HiSeq System as 87-base-pair reads. Regarding the original processing steps: A later analysis tallied around 80 million unique TCR beta chains across the 666 repertoires, and some 10 million of those chains were shared by two or more donors. To remove PCR and sequencing errors, raw reads were error-corrected and collapsed into unique sequences using a nearest-neighbor algorithm that merged closely related sequences. V, D and J gene segments were assigned by aligning CDR3 sequences to IMGT reference sequences. For a sequence to be retained, at least a six-nucleotide match to both a V gene segment and a J gene segment was required. Rearrangements were classified as productive when the CDR3 lacked stop codons and remained in frame with V and J, and all other rearrangements were classified as non-productive. CDR3 was defined by IMGT convention, running from the second conserved V-encoded cysteine to the conserved J-encoded phenylalanine. The earlier analysis of about 610 of the donors excluded any sequence lacking an unambiguous match to a single V gene segment. An earlier analysis of fewer than 750 of the donors called V segments functional above 56.7% productive rearrangements and segregating when the between-donor standard deviation exceeded 5%. A statistical classification framework was built to diagnose cytomegalovirus status from the catalog of TCR beta chain sequences. In a later analysis, TCR nucleotide sequences were compared against IMGT/GENE-DB human TR gene sequences so that V and J genes could be assigned. The TCRdist pipeline was used in a later analysis to assign CDR3 sequences and most-parsimonious VDJ recombination scenarios. In a later analysis, each TCR beta chain was defined by its CDR3 amino acid sequence together with its V-gene family, and reads lacking a unique V-gene family were excluded. A later analysis removed several hundred highly shared, low-generation-probability nucleotide sequences to deal with suspected cross-contamination and a sequencing artifact. In a later analysis, a clonal expansion index was calculated for each public chain from normalized within-repertoire ranks of inferred template counts. A later analysis computed generation probabilities with a VDJ recombination model fitted to out-of-frame rearrangements, and checked the results against IGoR. A later analysis scored TCR-TCR, TCR-HLA and TCR-CMV co-occurrence with hypergeometric tests, applying a repertoire-size bias correction to TCR pairs. To estimate false discovery rates, a later analysis permuted the HLA or CMV assignments 20 times. In a later analysis, co-occurring TCRs were grouped using DBSCAN, and TCRdist sequence similarity was added for clustering within HLA-allele-positive subsets. Repertoires with fewer than 30,000 or more than 120,000 public chains were left out of co-occurrence clustering, as were five repertoires with anomalous nucleotide sharing. TCRdb mirrors the immuneACCESS table, restricted to in-frame sequences. Some clones are absent from its copies; in checked studies, under half trace to an unresolved V gene, and the reason for the others is unknown. The V and J calls and the clone size are those of that table, but D and trimming were determined from the DNA. This sample is represented by 120,000 or so clones; roughly 87% of them were singletons. Around 1.4% of the sample rests with the top ten.

Comments on this clone: Its antigen is currently not known. No qualities accompany the bases; no much larger clone lies one base away.

Trimming takes 0 bases from V and 7 bases from J, and the germline ends sit 14 bases apart. The germline V gene gives CDR1 as MGHRA and CDR2 as YSYEKL. Including cysteine and phenylalanine, the CDR3 has 15 amino acids. The sequence is cut down to CDR3 DNA, 45 bases in frame from base 1. The V and J genes are TRBV4-1 and TRBJ2-3; no D segment can be confidently identified. The receptor comes from a woman aged 18-29 years in good health and CMV-seronegative. Source material: PBMCs. Here is the DNA: TGCGCCAGCAGCCAAGATCGAGGCAGTGGATATACGCAGTATTTT. Translated, this gives CASSQDRGSGYTQYF.